The 20 T cell receptor beta chains listed next were all sequenced from one sample in a study of response to subunit inactivated influenza vaccine. TCRdb itself ran the RT-PCR reads through MiXCR, one entry per CDR3 protein. The sample comprises roughly 780,000 distinct CDR3 sequences, roughly 18% of which are singletons, and about a tenth rests with the top ten. Sequencing was performed on PBMCs from blood, taken 5 days after vaccination. The receptors derive from a man aged 45-60 years who received an inactivated influenza vaccine.

This clonotype was seen many times. The rearrangement uses TRBV7-2 and TRBJ1-1; TRBD1 is a possible D gene (5 bases). This CDR3 has 15 amino acids. The ends were cut back, 2 bases at V and 1 base at J, with 11 bases in the middle. Germline V lookup: CDR1 SGHTA, CDR2 FQGNSA. The CDR3 DNA reads as TGTGCCAGCAGCTTACACGGAGGGGCGAACACTGAAGCTTTCTTT. Its protein product is CASSLHGGANTEAFF.

The chain is built from TRBV4-3 and TRBJ2-7; D gene uncertain. The germline gives CDR1 LGHNA, CDR2 YSLEER. Deletions cut 3 bases from V and 10 bases from J, with 16 bases between. The CDR3 has 13 amino acids. The CDR3 DNA reads TGCGCCAGCAGCCAGAAAGACGAAGGAGTCCAGTACTTC. Translating gives CASSQKDEGVQYF.

The rearrangement joins TRBV3-1 to TRBJ2-7; D is perhaps TRBD1 (6 bases). The V gene's germline CDR1 is LGHDT and CDR2 YNNKEL (reference sequence). Trimming shortened V by 4 bases and J by 9 bases, and 19 bases separated the two germline ends. CDR3 length: 14 amino acids. The CDR3 loop reads CASSPRGHRNAQYF. The CDR3 DNA is TGTGCCAGCAGCCCTCGGGGACATAGGAATGCGCAGTACTTC.

This clonotype was picked up a small number of times. The DNA for the CDR3 is TGCGCCAGCAGCTTGGAACAGTGGTCCTACAATGAGCAGTTCTTC. This encodes CASSLEQWSYNEQFF. The chain recombines TRBV5-1 with TRBJ2-1; D not resolved. Germline assignment: CDR1 SGHRS and CDR2 YFSETQ. The CDR3 loop spans 15 amino acids. Trimming took off 0 bases at V and 1 base at J, with 8 bases between the two ends. The entire variable domain, with the rest obtained from reference TRBV5-1 and TRBJ2-1, is as follows: KAGVTQTPRYLIKTRGQQVTLSCSPISGHRSVSWYQQTPGQGLQFLFEYFSETQRNKGNFPGRFSGRQFSNSRSEMNVSTLELGDSALYLCASSLEQWSYNEQFFGPGTRLTVL.

The table lists this clonotype with a few counts. The genes are TRBV4-2 and TRBJ2-2; 8 bases fit TRBD2. Germline V gene lookup returns CDR1 LGHNA and CDR2 YNFKEQ. V gave up 7 bases and J gave up 3 bases; unmatched junction bases: 4. The CDR3 extends over 14 amino acids. CDR3 sequence reads: CASTREGHTGELFF. Here the CDR3 DNA reads TGTGCCAGCACCCGGGAGGGCCACACCGGGGAGCTGTTTTTT.

A few counts support this clonotype. J is TRBJ1-5 and V is TRBV6-2 or TRBV6-3, with D tentatively TRBD1 (5 bases). Per germline, CDR1 MNHEY and CDR2 SVGEGT. CDR3 size: 14 residues. V was cut by 10 bases and J by 2 bases, with 15 bases left in between. The DNA of the CDR3 is TGTGCCATTCCGAGGGGTGTAGGCAATCAGCCCCAGCATTTT. Residues: CAIPRGVGNQPQHF.

In this sample, this clonotype turned up a few times. CDR3 region: CASSVQGARCTF. As DNA, the CDR3 is TGTGCCAGCAGCGTCCAAGGGGCGCGGTGCACCTTC. V and J are TRBV7-2 and TRBJ1-2, with D perhaps matching TRBD1 (5 bases). This CDR3 region has 12 residues. V lost 5 bases, J lost 13 bases, and 17 bases lay in between. Germline V gene lookup returns CDR1 SGHTA and CDR2 FQGNSA.

V is TRBV28 and J is TRBJ1-1; a weak D match, TRBD1 (5 bases). The CDR3 totals 14 residues. Germline V gene data show CDR1 as MDHEN and CDR2 as SYDVKM. V lost 8 bases and J lost 4, with 17 bases in between. CDR3 in DNA: TGTGCCAGCTCGACCCCGGGGGTAGTCACTGAAGCTTTCTTT. This encodes CASSTPGVVTEAFF. The variable domain in full, completed from reference TRBV28 and TRBJ1-1, reads DVKVTQSSRYLVKRTGEKVFLECVQDMDHENMFWYRQDPGLGLRLIYFSYDVKMKEKGDIPEGYSVSREKKERFSLILESASTNQTSMYLCASSTPGVVTEAFFGQGTRLTVV.

V and J are TRBV7-9 and TRBJ2-1; tentatively, D is TRBD2 (5 bases). This CDR3 is 16 amino acids long. Per the germline V gene, CDR1 is SEHNR and CDR2 is FQNEAQ (reference sequence). Trimming removed 0 bases at V and 3 bases at J, with 12 bases between. This CDR3 reads CASSLAGVISYNEQFF. The CDR3 DNA sequence: TGTGCCAGCAGCTTAGCGGGAGTAATTAGCTACAATGAGCAGTTCTTC.

The chain employs TRBV10-3 and TRBJ2-7, with 13 nucleotides matching TRBD2. CDR1 and CDR2 from the germline V gene are ENHRY and SYGVKD. This CDR3 spans 18 amino acids. Losses at the gene ends were 5 bases for V and 0 bases for J; bases not matched to a gene: 10. The CDR3: CAISWTSGRLGSSYEQYF. The CDR3 nucleotides are TGTGCCATCAGTTGGACTAGCGGGAGATTGGGGTCCTCCTACGAGCAGTACTTC.

The sample holds a few counts of this clonotype. DNA for the CDR3: TGCAGTGCTCCCAGGGCGGGAGGGCCCTACGAGCAGTACTTC. It translates to CSAPRAGGPYEQYF. This chain uses TRBV20-1 with TRBJ2-7; 9 bases fit TRBD2. With 5 bases clipped from V and 2 bases from J, the junction kept 7 bases outside the gene matches. CDR3 length: 14 residues. Germline V gene data show CDR1 as DFQATT and CDR2 as SNEGSKA (reference sequence).

The chain uses TRBV29-1 and TRBJ2-7; the match to TRBD1 covers 9 bases. V shed 6 bases and J 3 bases; nucleotides not matched to a gene: 6. CDR1 is SQVTM and CDR2 is ANQGSEA in the germline V gene. The CDR3 is 13 residues long. CDR3 nucleotides: TGCAGCGTGGGACAGGGCGAGATCTACGAGCAGTACTTC. This encodes CSVGQGEIYEQYF.

This chain connects TRBV7-2 to TRBJ2-1, with D tentatively TRBD2 (6 bases). Germline-derived CDR1 and CDR2 are SGHTA and FQGNSA. The CDR3 spans 14 residues. V gave up 11 bases and J gave up 6 bases, with 20 bases separating them. CDR3 coding DNA: TGTGCCGGTAGTGCGGGAATTATAGGCAATGAGCAGTTCTTC. This translates into CAGSAGIIGNEQFF.

The J gene is TRBJ2-7, the V gene TRBV6-2 or TRBV6-3, with a possible D match to TRBD1 (6 bases). The CDR3 totals 15 residues. CDR1 and CDR2 from the germline V gene are MNHEY and SVGEGT. Trimming shortened V by 7 bases and J by 5 bases, and 21 bases separated the two germline ends. Here the CDR3 reads CASTSRGRGLDEQYF. CDR3 nucleotide sequence: TGTGCCAGCACCTCAAGGGGCAGGGGATTAGACGAGCAGTACTTC.

This clonotype was detected a few times. The V call is TRBV12-3 or TRBV12-4, the J call TRBJ2-2; weak D call: TRBD1 (6 bases). The CDR3 extends over 13 amino acids. V gave up 5 bases and J gave up 7 bases, with 11 bases separating them. CDR3 region: CASSIRQDGELFF. The CDR3 DNA reads as TGTGCCAGCAGTATACGACAGGACGGGGAGCTGTTTTTT.

This clonotype was observed a few times. The chain uses TRBV29-1 and TRBJ1-2, with a tentative D call TRBD1 (6 bases). Trimming pared 4 bases from V and 4 bases from J, leaving 13 bases between. Germline V CDR1 and CDR2: SQVTM, ANQGSEA. The CDR3 is 13 residues long. Here the CDR3 reads CSVVGQTSYGYTF. CDR3 DNA sequence: TGCAGCGTTGTTGGACAGACGAGCTATGGCTACACCTTC.

This clonotype was observed many times. CDR3 region: CASSQEVAGTTDTQYF. CDR3 in DNA: TGCGCCAGCAGCCAAGAGGTAGCGGGGACGACAGATACGCAGTATTTT. The rearrangement uses TRBV4-3 and TRBJ2-3; 8 positions match TRBD2. The CDR3 extends over 16 amino acids. The germline V gene encodes CDR1 LGHNA and CDR2 YSLEER. The V gene end was trimmed by 0 bases and the J gene end by 3 bases; junction bases not matched to a gene: 5.

Remarks on this clonotype: Given a much more abundant clone one base away, this may be a read error. This chain links TRBV12-3 or TRBV12-4 with TRBJ2-7; a possible D gene is TRBD1 (6 bases). There are 13 residues in the CDR3. Between the trimmed V and J ends, which lost 7 bases and 6 bases, there was a span of 16 bases. The CDR3 DNA is TGTGCCAGCAAGGGACCCAGGGGCCTCGAGCAGTACTTC. This translates into CASKGPRGLEQYF.

This clonotype has only a few counts. The V gene is TRBV27, the J gene TRBJ2-7, with TRBD2 as a possible D gene (5 bases). Looked up from germline, CDR1 is MNHEY and CDR2 is SMNVEV (reference sequence). V was cut by 3 bases and J by 0 bases, with 15 bases left in between. The CDR3 covers 16 residues. The CDR3 DNA follows: TGTGCCAGCAGTTTGCAGGCTTCGGCGGGCTCCTACGAGCAGTACTTC. It encodes CASSLQASAGSYEQYF.

V is TRBV20-1 and J is TRBJ2-3, with 9 nucleotides matching TRBD2. The CDR3 sequence is 17 residues long. The V gene end was trimmed by 4 bases and the J gene end by 3 bases; junction bases not matched to a gene: 14. Germline values: CDR1 DFQATT, CDR2 SNEGSKA (reference sequence). The CDR3 DNA sequence: TGCAGTGCTAATCTAAAGCGGGGGGCCATGTCTACAGATACGCAGTATTTT. Its translation is CSANLKRGAMSTDTQYF.